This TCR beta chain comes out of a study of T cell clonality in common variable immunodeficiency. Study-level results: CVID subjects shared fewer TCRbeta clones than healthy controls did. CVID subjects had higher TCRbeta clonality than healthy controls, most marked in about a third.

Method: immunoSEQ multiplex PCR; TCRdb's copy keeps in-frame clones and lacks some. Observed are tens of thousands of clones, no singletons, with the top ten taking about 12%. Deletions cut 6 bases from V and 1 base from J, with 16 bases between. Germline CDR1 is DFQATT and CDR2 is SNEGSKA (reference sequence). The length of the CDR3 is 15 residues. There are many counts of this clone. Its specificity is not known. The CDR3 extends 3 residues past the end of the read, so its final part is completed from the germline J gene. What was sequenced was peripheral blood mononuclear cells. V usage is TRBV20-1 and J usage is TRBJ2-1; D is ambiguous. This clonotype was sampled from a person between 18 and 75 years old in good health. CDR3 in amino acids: CSAPPSARSYNEQFF. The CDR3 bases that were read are TGCAGTGCCCCGCCCAGCGCCCGTTCCTACAATGAG.